A selection of T cell receptor beta chains follows, all from one sample in a study of blood T cell repertoires in COVID-19. Assay: immunoSEQ multiplex PCR; the TCRdb copy retains only in-frame clones and omits some. Of 180,000 or so clones in the sample, around four fifths were seen once. Source material: peripheral blood. The source is a man aged 40-50 years who had recovered from COVID-19. The conserved cysteine and the conserved F or W are not part of the CDR3 here. Each record gives: V gene, J gene, clone size, CDR3 protein. Clone size, where shown, is once, few, many, or a class for clones that have expanded.

v_gene: TRBV10-2
j_gene: TRBJ1-2
abundance: few
CDR3aa: ASSESTGKNYGYT

v_gene: TRBV10-3
j_gene: TRBJ2-1
abundance: .
CDR3aa: AISAGNEQF

v_gene: TRBV11-2
j_gene: TRBJ2-5
abundance: .
CDR3aa: ASSGLTGGKETQY

v_gene: TRBV2
j_gene: TRBJ2-1
abundance: .
CDR3aa: ASSGFAGGANEQF

v_gene: TRBV6-6
j_gene: TRBJ1-1
abundance: .
CDR3aa: ASSRNRRQRGTEAF

v_gene: TRBV13
j_gene: TRBJ2-7
abundance: .
CDR3aa: ASSKWTGISYEQY

v_gene: TRBV10-3
j_gene: TRBJ2-7
abundance: .
CDR3aa: AIRRGQDAEQY

v_gene: TRBV4-3
j_gene: TRBJ2-2
abundance: once
CDR3aa: ASSQVGGVGELF

v_gene: TRBV4-2
j_gene: TRBJ2-1
abundance: .
CDR3aa: ASSQEGSSGNNEQF

v_gene: TRBV5-6
j_gene: TRBJ2-1
abundance: .
CDR3aa: ASSLTSGGYYNEQF

v_gene: TRBV6-5
j_gene: TRBJ1-5
abundance: once
CDR3aa: ASQTGGRNQPQH

v_gene: TRBV7-9
j_gene: TRBJ1-2
abundance: few
CDR3aa: ASTVDSYGYT

v_gene: TRBV7-2
j_gene: TRBJ1-1
abundance: .
CDR3aa: ASSTKQGVNTEAF

v_gene: TRBV10-3
j_gene: TRBJ2-5
abundance: .
CDR3aa: ASRNQVVAGNPGTQY

v_gene: TRBV19
j_gene: TRBJ1-4
abundance: .
CDR3aa: ASRDGQTNEKLF

v_gene: TRBV9
j_gene: TRBJ2-2
abundance: .
CDR3aa: ASSVTGTPNTGELF

v_gene: TRBV2
j_gene: TRBJ2-1
abundance: .
CDR3aa: ASSPSGRSNEQF

v_gene: TRBV18
j_gene: TRBJ2-7
abundance: .
CDR3aa: ASSPIEGAAYEQY

v_gene: TRBV19
j_gene: TRBJ2-5
abundance: .
CDR3aa: ASSMVHLQDRLVGTQY

v_gene: TRBV6-1
j_gene: TRBJ2-3
abundance: .
CDR3aa: ASSESLGGTDTQY

v_gene: TRBV9
j_gene: TRBJ2-5
abundance: once
CDR3aa: ASSVAPGLAGGQETQY

v_gene: TRBV7-2
j_gene: TRBJ2-5
abundance: once
CDR3aa: ASSAGGLQETQY

v_gene: TRBV7-2
j_gene: TRBJ2-4
abundance: .
CDR3aa: ASSLVWGQGPKNIQY

v_gene: TRBV28
j_gene: TRBJ2-1
abundance: once
CDR3aa: ASSTGGPSSYNEQF

v_gene: TRBV9
j_gene: TRBJ2-7
abundance: few
CDR3aa: ASSVVADSEQY

v_gene: TRBV5-6
j_gene: TRBJ1-1
abundance: .
CDR3aa: ASSLLQGINTEAF

v_gene: TRBV27
j_gene: TRBJ1-1
abundance: .
CDR3aa: ASSLYRETEAF

v_gene: TRBV7-3
j_gene: TRBJ2-1
abundance: .
CDR3aa: ASSPLGGASYNEQF

v_gene: TRBV4-2
j_gene: TRBJ1-4
abundance: .
CDR3aa: ASSQGQGRGEKLF

v_gene: TRBV2
j_gene: TRBJ2-7
abundance: .
CDR3aa: ASKGQGATYEQY

v_gene: TRBV28
j_gene: TRBJ1-2
abundance: once
CDR3aa: ASSLYRVTNYGYT

v_gene: TRBV7-8
j_gene: TRBJ2-7
abundance: .
CDR3aa: ASSRGQAGQGHYEQY

v_gene: TRBV5-4
j_gene: TRBJ2-7
abundance: .
CDR3aa: ASSPGALIHEQY

v_gene: TRBV7-2
j_gene: TRBJ2-1
abundance: .
CDR3aa: ASSPRGVGSSYNEQF

v_gene: TRBV28
j_gene: TRBJ1-6
abundance: once
CDR3aa: ASSFFKNSPLH

v_gene: TRBV6-2/TRBV6-3
j_gene: TRBJ2-7
abundance: few
CDR3aa: ASSTNYEQY

v_gene: TRBV6-5
j_gene: TRBJ2-3
abundance: once
CDR3aa: ASASGGDTQY

v_gene: TRBV7-9
j_gene: TRBJ2-7
abundance: .
CDR3aa: ASSSPFYAGGHEQY

v_gene: TRBV6-4
j_gene: TRBJ2-2
abundance: .
CDR3aa: ASSQGFNTGELF

v_gene: TRBV7-2
j_gene: TRBJ1-2
abundance: .
CDR3aa: ASSYENAGGYT

v_gene: TRBV5-4
j_gene: TRBJ2-7
abundance: .
CDR3aa: ASSLVGGAWNEQY

v_gene: TRBV28
j_gene: TRBJ2-7
abundance: .
CDR3aa: ASRRGTYEQY

v_gene: TRBV6-2/TRBV6-3
j_gene: TRBJ1-1
abundance: .
CDR3aa: ASSYGEPEAF

v_gene: TRBV25-1
j_gene: TRBJ1-4
abundance: once
CDR3aa: ASSDSYRGNEKLF

v_gene: TRBV6-1
j_gene: TRBJ1-2
abundance: .
CDR3aa: ASSENSQGYGYT

v_gene: TRBV3-1/TRBV3-2
j_gene: TRBJ2-7
abundance: few
CDR3aa: ASSQDEGGVGFCEQY

v_gene: TRBV14
j_gene: TRBJ1-4
abundance: .
CDR3aa: ASSQTQGASYEKLF

v_gene: TRBV27
j_gene: TRBJ2-7
abundance: .
CDR3aa: ASRGLAASYEQY

v_gene: TRBV27
j_gene: TRBJ2-3
abundance: .
CDR3aa: ASHSPGLAVSTDTQY

v_gene: TRBV29-1
j_gene: TRBJ1-2
abundance: .
CDR3aa: SVVDRAYGYT

v_gene: TRBV5-1
j_gene: TRBJ2-5
abundance: .
CDR3aa: ASSRVGGEETQY